Here is one T cell receptor beta chain with its context. Its cognate antigen is unknown. The germline gives CDR1 DFQATT, CDR2 SNEGSKA (reference sequence). The CDR3 runs to 12 residues. This sample is drawn from a study of monozygotic twins with inflammatory bowel disease. TCRdb reprocessed the 5' RACE reads, with one entry per CDR3 protein and no DNA. The table for this sample gives approximately 400,000 distinct CDR3 sequences. Study-wide findings and caveats: Patient repertoires may carry noise from differing immunosuppressive treatments.

Staff drew a roughly 2.5 ml blood sample from each donor. This clonotype originated in a human donor with ulcerative colitis or Crohn's disease, or a healthy co-twin of an affected twin (not recorded which). The rearrangement links TRBV20-1 to TRBJ2-7; TCRdb's D call, TRBD1, is unchecked because there is no DNA. Sequenced sample: blood. CDR3 residues: CSAKSPGDEQYF.